These 15 T cell receptor beta chains originate from one sample sequenced in a study of T cell repertoires in urothelial bladder cancer. Assay: immunoSEQ multiplex PCR; the TCRdb copy retains only in-frame clones and omits some. The repertoire consists of 8,500 to 13,000 clones, with 68% occurring once and the leading ten covering 6% to 7%. The sample consisted of tumor-infiltrating cells from bladder cancer. The receptors come from a human donor with a benign inflammatory bladder lesion.

The sample holds one count of this clone. This sequence joins TRBV4-2 and TRBJ1-2, with 8 bases matching TRBD1. Looked up from germline, CDR1 is LGHNA and CDR2 is YNFKEQ. This CDR3 has 16 residues. V shed 0 bases and J 5 bases; nucleotides not matched to a gene: 8. The CDR3 bases are TGTGCCAGCAGCCAAGATGCGGGACAGGCCCTGTATGGCTACACCTTC. Its translation is CASSQDAGQALYGYTF.

This chain joins TRBV5-1 and TRBJ2-3; 12 positions agree with TRBD2. Germline CDR1 is SGHRS and CDR2 is YFSETQ. Germline trimming cut 4 bases from V and 5 bases from J; bases unmatched to any gene: 8. The CDR3 spans 16 residues. The chain's CDR3 is CASSLLAGGGGDTQYF. In nucleotides, the CDR3 is TGCGCCAGCAGCCTACTAGCGGGGGGCGGAGGAGATACGCAGTATTTT.

The genes are TRBV10-3 and TRBJ2-7; D unresolved. The CDR3 extends over 12 amino acids. The V end was cut by 0 bases, the J end by 1 base, with 1 base between. Germline CDR1 is ENHRY and CDR2 is SYGVKD. CDR3 protein: CAISESSYEQYF. The CDR3 DNA sequence: TGTGCCATCAGTGAGTCGTCCTACGAGCAGTACTTC.

This chain joins TRBV19 and TRBJ2-1; 7 bases map to TRBD2. Trimming at V came to 9 bases and at J to 9 bases, leaving 11 bases not matched to a gene. Germline CDR1 is LNHDA and CDR2 is SQIVND (reference sequence). The CDR3 sequence is 13 residues long. CDR3 DNA sequence: TGTGCCAGCGCGGGGGTCTTTACTGGTGAGCAGTTCTTC. Translation gives CASAGVFTGEQFF.

This clone has just a few counts. The chain is built from TRBV5-6 and TRBJ2-7; 15 bases line up with TRBD2. The length of the CDR3 is 17 residues. V shed 4 bases, J shed 5 bases, and the junction held 10 bases outside the gene matches. Germline-derived CDR1 and CDR2 are SGHDT and YYEEEE. The CDR3, as DNA: TGTGCCAGCAGCGAAGGACTAGCGGGGGGGTCGCCTGACGAGCAGTACTTC. Amino acid sequence: CASSEGLAGGSPDEQYF.

The V gene is TRBV7-7, the J gene TRBJ2-7; D unclear. CDR3 size: 14 residues. Germline V CDR1 and CDR2: SSHAT, FNYEAQ (reference sequence). V was shortened by 1 base and J by 4 bases, with 11 bases between the two germline ends. CDR3 in DNA: TGTGCCAGCAGCTTAGGTCCAGACCTTTACGAGCAGTACTTC. Its translation: CASSLGPDLYEQYF.

The rearrangement joins TRBV19 to TRBJ1-2; the D gene is possibly TRBD1 (5 bases). The CDR3 length is 12 residues. V lost 7 bases and J 4 bases, leaving 10 bases between the germline ends. The germline V gene encodes CDR1 LNHDA and CDR2 SQIVND (reference sequence). The CDR3 region is CASTRGGYGYTF. The CDR3 DNA reads TGTGCCAGTACGCGGGGCGGCTATGGCTACACCTTC.

This clone was detected once. The rearrangement uses TRBV5-1 and TRBJ1-1; D unresolved. Trimming stripped 4 bases from V and 9 bases from J, with 16 bases between. The CDR3 runs 13 residues. CDR1 and CDR2 (germline): SGHRS, YFSETQ. The CDR3 nucleotides read TGCGCCAGCAGCCCCACCAAGGCTTCGCAAGCTTTCTTT. Its translation is CASSPTKASQAFF. Full variable domain (rest looked up from reference TRBV5-1 and TRBJ1-1): KAGVTQTPRYLIKTRGQQVTLSCSPISGHRSVSWYQQTPGQGLQFLFEYFSETQRNKGNFPGRFSGRQFSNSRSEMNVSTLELGDSALYLCASSPTKASQAFFGQGTRLTVV.

This clone occurred a few times. The genes are TRBV9 and TRBJ1-1, with TRBD1 identical over 7 bases. With 0 bases clipped from V and 1 base from J, the junction kept 3 bases outside the gene matches. The CDR3 has 15 amino acids. Germline V lookup: CDR1 SGDLS, CDR2 YYNGEE. In DNA form, the CDR3 reads TGTGCCAGCAGCGTAGCTGACAGGGCGAACACTGAAGCTTTCTTT. This gives the protein CASSVADRANTEAFF.

The chain joins TRBV7-8 to TRBJ2-7, with TRBD2 matching 9 bases. The CDR3 is 15 residues long. The V and J ends lost 7 bases and 0 bases, in that order; junction bases with no gene match: 7. Germline CDR1 is SGHVS and CDR2 is FQNEAQ. The CDR3 nucleotides are TGTGCCAGCACGTCTAGCGGGGTCAGCTCCTACGAGCAGTACTTC. Translation gives CASTSSGVSSYEQYF.

The chain carries TRBV7-9 and TRBJ2-3; D is unresolved. The CDR3 loop spans 13 amino acids. The germline CDR1 and CDR2 sequences are SEHNR and FQNEAQ (reference sequence). Trimming cost V 7 bases and J 1 base, with 9 bases left between them. In DNA, the CDR3 is TGTGCCAGCAAATCCCCTGGCACAGATACGCAGTATTTT. This sequence encodes CASKSPGTDTQYF.

The chain couples TRBV18 to TRBJ2-7; 11 positions match TRBD1. The germline V gene encodes CDR1 KGHSH and CDR2 LQKENI. The V and J ends lost 4 bases and 3 bases, in that order; junction bases with no gene match: 2. This CDR3 is 14 amino acids long. The CDR3 DNA reads as TGTGCCAGCTCACGGGACAGGGGGTACTACGAGCAGTACTTC. Protein product: CASSRDRGYYEQYF.

The chain uses TRBV14 and TRBJ2-5, with D tentatively TRBD2 (6 bases). The CDR3 is 14 amino acids. Germline V CDR1 and CDR2: SGHDN, FVKESK. V lost 4 bases and J lost 5, with 14 bases in between. The CDR3 DNA sequence: TGTGCCAGCAGCCGCCTCCGGGACTCGGAGACCCAGTACTTC. This translates into CASSRLRDSETQYF.

The chain carries TRBV7-2 and TRBJ2-5, with D possibly TRBD2 on 6 matching bases. Germline CDR1 and CDR2: SGHTA and FQGNSA. V was trimmed by 3 bases and J by 5 bases, leaving 10 bases between them. This CDR3 spans 13 amino acids. CDR3 loop: CASSLTRRETQYF. CDR3 DNA: TGTGCCAGCAGCTTGACTAGGAGGGAGACCCAGTACTTC.

The V gene is TRBV4-2, the J gene TRBJ2-4; possibly TRBD1 for D (6 bases). Trimming removed 0 bases from V and 7 bases from J, with 13 bases in between. The CDR3 spans 15 residues. Germline V gives CDR1 LGHNA, CDR2 YNFKEQ. DNA for the CDR3: TGTGCCAGCAGCCAAGATCTGACAGGCGGGAACATTCAGTACTTC. It encodes CASSQDLTGGNIQYF.